Listed below are T cell receptor beta chains from one sample, sequenced in a study of blood T cells in healthy people across ages. MiXCR, applied by TCRdb to the 5' RACE reads, yields one record per CDR3 protein. The table records 450,000 to 700,000 distinct CDR3 sequences, 27% of them present only once. The sample taken for sequencing was blood. Receptor source: a woman in her 70s in good health. Each CDR3 is given with its conserved first and last residue. A D gene is named only where the DNA matches it firmly. Size values are once, few and many counts, or a class for expanded clones, and some rows have none.

TRBV5-1	14	-	TRBJ2-5	TRBD2	CASSPSGGDETRYF	TGCGCCAGCAGCCCGTCCGGGGGGGATGAGACCCGGTACTTC
TRBV20-1	14	-	TRBJ2-3	-	CSATRVSGTDTQYF	TGCAGTGCTACCAGGGTATCCGGCACAGATACGCAGTATTTT
TRBV7-9	12	-	TRBJ1-2	-	CASSNSRVGYTF	TGTGCCAGCAGTAACAGTAGGGTTGGCTACACCTTC
TRBV9	15	-	TRBJ1-4	TRBD1	CASSTRQGANEKLFF	TGTGCCAGCAGCACCCGACAGGGGGCTAATGAAAAACTGTTTTTT
TRBV27	17	few	TRBJ2-3	TRBD2	CASSPRIAGEPPDTQYF	TGTGCCAGCAGTCCCCGGATAGCGGGGGAGCCACCAGATACGCAGTATTTT
TRBV14	16	few	TRBJ1-2	TRBD1	CASSQLGQGPNYGYTF	TGTGCCAGCAGCCAACTTGGACAGGGGCCAAACTATGGCTACACCTTC
TRBV20-1	15	-	TRBJ2-1	TRBD2	CSAREGSGGGNEQFF	TGCAGTGCTAGAGAGGGTAGCGGGGGTGGGAATGAGCAGTTCTTC
TRBV15	14	-	TRBJ1-2	-	CATSSAQGYYGYTF	TGTGCCACCAGCAGCGCCCAAGGGTACTATGGCTACACCTTC
TRBV7-2	16	few	TRBJ2-7	-	CASSLGYGSQGYEQYF	TGTGCCAGCAGCTTAGGATACGGATCCCAAGGGTACGAGCAGTACTTC
TRBV11-1	20	few	TRBJ2-4	TRBD2	CASSAPLGLAGDSAKNIQYF	TGTGCCAGCAGCGCCCCCCTTGGACTAGCGGGGGACTCAGCCAAAAACATTCAGTACTTC
TRBV12-3/TRBV12-4	17	few	TRBJ1-3	-	CASSLGFGGGSGNTIYF	TGTGCCAGCAGCCTGGGTTTTGGCGGGGGCTCTGGAAACACCATATATTTT
TRBV2	13	few	TRBJ1-1	TRBD1	CASMKDRGTEAFF	TGTGCCAGCATGAAAGACAGGGGCACTGAAGCTTTCTTT
TRBV5-1	17	-	TRBJ2-5	TRBD1	CASSLVDRGGHRETQYF	TGCGCCAGCAGCTTGGTCGACAGGGGAGGACATAGAGAGACCCAGTACTTC
TRBV28	12	few	TRBJ1-2	-	CASSLPKGGYTF	TGTGCCAGCAGTTTACCGAAAGGTGGCTACACCTTC
TRBV7-2	14	few	TRBJ2-7	TRBD2	CASSPTGTRYEQYF	TGTGCCAGCAGCCCCACCGGGACTAGGTACGAGCAGTACTTC
TRBV20-1	14	few	TRBJ2-1	TRBD1	CSASWDRGENEQFF	TGCAGTGCTAGTTGGGACAGGGGGGAAAATGAGCAGTTCTTC
TRBV6-5	14	-	TRBJ1-2	-	CASTRGWVNYGYTF	TGTGCCAGCACACGAGGCTGGGTAAACTATGGCTACACCTTC
TRBV7-9	13	-	TRBJ2-7	-	CASSLTRTYEQYF	TGTGCCAGCAGCTTGACCCGGACATACGAGCAGTACTTC
TRBV2	14	-	TRBJ1-1	-	CASTSRGMNTEAFF	TGTGCCAGCACATCCAGGGGAATGAACACTGAAGCTTTCTTT
TRBV28	14	-	TRBJ1-2	-	CASSLSGKHYGYTF	TGTGCCAGCAGTTTGAGTGGGAAGCACTATGGCTACACCTTC
TRBV29-1	12	many	TRBJ2-3	-	CSVEGGTDTQYF	TGCAGCGTCGAAGGGGGTACAGATACGCAGTATTTT
TRBV2	9	many	TRBJ1-2	-	CASSYGYTF	TGTGCCAGCAGCTATGGCTACACCTTC
TRBV15	15	-	TRBJ1-4	TRBD1	CATNGQGRTNEKLFF	TGTGCCACGAACGGACAGGGTAGAACTAATGAAAAACTGTTTTTT
TRBV11-2	14	few	TRBJ2-1	-	CASSLGGAWEEQFF	TGTGCCAGCAGCTTGGGGGGGGCCTGGGAAGAGCAGTTCTTC
TRBV6-2/TRBV6-3	14	-	TRBJ2-7	-	CASSYGSSPYEQYF	TGTGCCAGCAGTTACGGGAGTTCCCCCTACGAGCAGTACTTC
TRBV7-6	18	-	TRBJ2-6	TRBD1	CASSLGGTGDSGANVLTF	TGTGCCAGCAGCTTAGGTGGGACAGGGGATTCTGGGGCCAACGTCCTGACTTTC
TRBV4-3	17	-	TRBJ2-5	TRBD2	CASSQDHSGGLQETQYF	TGCGCCAGCAGCCAAGATCACAGCGGGGGGTTACAAGAGACCCAGTACTTC
TRBV4-3	15	-	TRBJ1-2	-	CASSQGGGEPFGYTF	TGCGCCAGCAGCCAAGGGGGGGGTGAGCCTTTTGGCTACACCTTC
TRBV7-6	15	few	TRBJ2-2	-	CASSLTGTPTGELFF	TGTGCCAGCAGCTTGACCGGGACTCCCACCGGGGAGCTGTTTTTT
TRBV5-1	15	-	TRBJ1-4	-	CASSLEGLNNEKLFF	TGCGCCAGCAGCTTGGAGGGGCTTAATAATGAAAAACTGTTTTTT
TRBV29-1	13	-	TRBJ2-5	TRBD2	CSVTSGEKETQYF	TGCAGCGTAACTAGCGGGGAAAAAGAGACCCAGTACTTC
TRBV6-1	12	few	TRBJ2-5	-	CASSEAWGTQYF	TGTGCCAGCAGTGAAGCGTGGGGGACCCAGTACTTC
TRBV10-3	14	-	TRBJ1-1	-	CAISPAGVSTEAFF	TGTGCCATCAGTCCAGCGGGGGTGTCCACTGAAGCTTTCTTT
TRBV6-1	16	few	TRBJ1-5	-	CASSVRPDSSNQPQHF	TGTGCCAGCAGTGTCCGACCGGACAGTAGCAATCAGCCCCAGCATTTT
TRBV4-2	18	few	TRBJ1-2	TRBD1	CASSIQGAAKFQSGRYTF	TGTGCCAGCTCCATACAGGGGGCGGCGAAATTCCAGTCCGGACGCTACACCTTC
TRBV6-5	16	-	TRBJ2-1	TRBD2	CASSYWGTRGSDEQFF	TGTGCCAGCAGTTACTGGGGGACTAGGGGGTCGGATGAGCAGTTCTTC
TRBV20-1	13	few	TRBJ2-7	TRBD1	CSARTGESYERYF	TGCAGTGCTAGAACAGGGGAATCCTACGAGCGGTACTTC
TRBV7-2	15	few	TRBJ2-2	-	CASSLARLQGEELFF	TGTGCCAGCAGCTTAGCACGGCTACAAGGCGAGGAGCTGTTTTTT
TRBV20-1	18	-	TRBJ2-4	TRBD2	CSARDLRTSGASLSIQYF	TGCAGTGCTAGAGATTTGCGGACTAGCGGGGCCAGCCTGAGCATTCAGTACTTC
TRBV29-1	15	few	TRBJ2-6	-	CAGDGALSGANVLTF	TGCGCAGGCGACGGAGCTCTATCTGGGGCCAACGTCCTGACTTTC
TRBV24-1	15	-	TRBJ2-1	-	CATSDSVGLYNEQFF	TGTGCCACCAGTGATTCCGTGGGGCTTTACAATGAGCAGTTCTTC
TRBV5-1	17	-	TRBJ1-2	TRBD1	CASSSVGTGASNYGYTF	TGCGCCAGCAGCTCGGTCGGGACAGGGGCGTCTAACTATGGCTACACCTTC
TRBV20-1	13	few	TRBJ1-1	TRBD1	CSARNRGRTEAFF	TGCAGTGCTAGGAACAGGGGGCGGACTGAAGCTTTCTTT
TRBV7-9	13	-	TRBJ1-4	-	CASAGGGDEKLFF	TGTGCCAGCGCGGGAGGTGGCGATGAAAAACTGTTTTTT
TRBV13	15	-	TRBJ1-4	TRBD1	CASSYGDRPNEKLFF	TGTGCCAGCAGCTACGGGGACAGGCCTAATGAAAAACTGTTTTTT
TRBV3-1	21	-	TRBJ2-4	TRBD1	CASSQFRPGQGFQLAKNIQYF	TGTGCCAGCAGCCAATTCCGACCGGGACAGGGCTTCCAATTAGCCAAAAACATTCAGTACTTC
TRBV9	16	-	TRBJ1-2	TRBD1	CASSVVGAGGVYGYTF	TGTGCCAGCAGCGTAGTGGGTGCAGGGGGCGTGTATGGCTACACCTTC
TRBV7-2	11	-	TRBJ2-1	-	CASSLPNEQFF	TGTGCCAGCAGCTTGCCAAATGAGCAGTTCTTC
TRBV6-2/TRBV6-3	15	-	TRBJ1-5	-	CASSRISGLGQPQHF	TGTGCCAGCAGCCGGATCTCAGGGCTTGGGCAGCCCCAGCATTTT
TRBV6-9	14	-	TRBJ2-1	-	CASSYPRKLPEQFF	TGTGCCAGCAGTTATCCCCGAAAGCTCCCTGAGCAGTTCTTC
TRBV6-6	14	-	TRBJ2-7	TRBD1	CASSGTAPSYEQYF	TGTGCCAGCAGTGGGACAGCCCCCTCCTACGAGCAGTACTTC
TRBV12-5	15	-	TRBJ2-2	TRBD2	CASGEAGVNTGELFF	TGTGCTAGTGGTGAGGCGGGAGTGAACACCGGGGAGCTGTTTTTT
TRBV11-3	15	-	TRBJ1-4	-	CASSPGIATNEKLFF	TGTGCCAGCAGCCCAGGGATTGCAACTAATGAAAAACTGTTTTTT
TRBV7-2	14	many	TRBJ1-2	TRBD1	CASSPSTGVGGYTF	TGTGCCAGCAGCCCCTCGACAGGGGTGGGTGGCTACACCTTC
TRBV6-6	15	-	TRBJ2-5	-	CASSGPGRTRETQYF	TGTGCCAGCAGTGGCCCTGGACGGACCCGAGAGACCCAGTACTTC
TRBV18	12	few	TRBJ2-4	-	CASSPSLDIQYF	TGTGCCAGCTCACCAAGTCTGGACATTCAGTACTTC
TRBV4-1	16	few	TRBJ1-2	TRBD1	CASSQGRGRDNYGYTF	TGCGCCAGCAGCCAAGGCAGGGGGCGAGATAACTATGGCTACACCTTC
TRBV29-1	12	many	TRBJ2-7	-	CSVEIVSDEQYF	TGCAGCGTTGAAATCGTTAGTGACGAGCAGTACTTC
TRBV10-3	12	many	TRBJ2-5	-	CAISATQETQYF	TGTGCCATCAGTGCGACCCAAGAGACCCAGTACTTC
TRBV29-1	12	-	TRBJ2-1	-	CSVEDGPNEQFF	TGCAGCGTTGAAGATGGACCCAATGAGCAGTTCTTC